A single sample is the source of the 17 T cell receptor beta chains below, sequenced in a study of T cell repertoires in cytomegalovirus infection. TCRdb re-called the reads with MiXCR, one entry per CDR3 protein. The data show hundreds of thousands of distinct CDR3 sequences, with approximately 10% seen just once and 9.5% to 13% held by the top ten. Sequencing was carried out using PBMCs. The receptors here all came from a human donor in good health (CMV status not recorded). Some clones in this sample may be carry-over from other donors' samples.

CDR3 sequence (DNA): TGTGCCAGCAGTTCAAGGACAGGGGGGCTATCGAGCTCCTACAATGAGCAGTTCTTC. This gives the protein CASSSRTGGLSSSYNEQFF. V and J are TRBV27 and TRBJ2-1, with 10 positions matching TRBD1. The CDR3 is made up of 19 amino acids. V gave up 4 bases and J gave up 0 bases; unmatched junction bases: 12. Germline V CDR1 and CDR2: MNHEY, SMNVEV (reference sequence).

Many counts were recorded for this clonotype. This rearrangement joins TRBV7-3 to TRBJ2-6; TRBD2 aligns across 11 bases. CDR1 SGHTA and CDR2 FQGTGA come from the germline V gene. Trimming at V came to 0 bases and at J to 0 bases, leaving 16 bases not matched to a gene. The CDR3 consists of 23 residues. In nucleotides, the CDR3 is TGTGCCAGCAGCTTAACGGGAACCCCGGGACTAGCGGCACTCCCCTCTGGGGCCAACGTCCTGACTTTC. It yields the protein CASSLTGTPGLAALPSGANVLTF.

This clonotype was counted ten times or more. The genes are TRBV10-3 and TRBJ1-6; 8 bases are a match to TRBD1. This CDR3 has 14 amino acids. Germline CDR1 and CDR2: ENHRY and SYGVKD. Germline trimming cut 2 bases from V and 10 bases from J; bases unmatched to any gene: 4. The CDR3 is CAISEPDRDSPLHF. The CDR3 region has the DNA TGTGCCATCAGTGAGCCGGACAGGGACTCACCCCTCCACTTT.

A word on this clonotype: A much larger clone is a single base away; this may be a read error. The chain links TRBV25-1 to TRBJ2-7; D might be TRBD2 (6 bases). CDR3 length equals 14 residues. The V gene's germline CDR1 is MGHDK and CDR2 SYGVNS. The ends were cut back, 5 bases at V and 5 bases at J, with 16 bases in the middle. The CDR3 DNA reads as TGTGCCAGCAGTCGGGAGAGCGGTGCCCACGAGCAGTACTTC. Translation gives CASSRESGAHEQYF.

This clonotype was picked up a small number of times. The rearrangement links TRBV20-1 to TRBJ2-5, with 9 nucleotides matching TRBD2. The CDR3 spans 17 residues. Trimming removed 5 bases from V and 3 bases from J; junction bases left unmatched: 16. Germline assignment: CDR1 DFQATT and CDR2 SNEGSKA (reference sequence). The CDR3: CSAFLSGGPILEETQYF. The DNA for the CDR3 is TGCAGTGCTTTCTTAAGCGGGGGGCCTATTCTCGAAGAGACCCAGTACTTC.

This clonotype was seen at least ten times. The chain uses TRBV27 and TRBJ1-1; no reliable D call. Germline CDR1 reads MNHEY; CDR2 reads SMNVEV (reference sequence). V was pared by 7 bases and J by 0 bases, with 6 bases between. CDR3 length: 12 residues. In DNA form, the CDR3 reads TGTGCCAGCACAGGAATGAACACTGAAGCTTTCTTT. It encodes CASTGMNTEAFF.

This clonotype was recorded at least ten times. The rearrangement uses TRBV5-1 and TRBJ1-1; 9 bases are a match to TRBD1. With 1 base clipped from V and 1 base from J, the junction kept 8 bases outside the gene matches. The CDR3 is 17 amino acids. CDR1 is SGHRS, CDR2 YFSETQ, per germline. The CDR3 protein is CASSLLGGTGRNTEAFF. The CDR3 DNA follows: TGCGCCAGCAGCTTGTTGGGTGGGACAGGGAGGAACACTGAAGCTTTCTTT.

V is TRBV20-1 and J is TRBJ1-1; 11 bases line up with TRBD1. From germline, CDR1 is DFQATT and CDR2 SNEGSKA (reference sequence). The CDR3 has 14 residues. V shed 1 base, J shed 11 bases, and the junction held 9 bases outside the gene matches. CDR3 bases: TGCAGTGCTAGAGGGACAGGGGGCTCTCTGTTGGCTTTCTTT. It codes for CSARGTGGSLLAFF.

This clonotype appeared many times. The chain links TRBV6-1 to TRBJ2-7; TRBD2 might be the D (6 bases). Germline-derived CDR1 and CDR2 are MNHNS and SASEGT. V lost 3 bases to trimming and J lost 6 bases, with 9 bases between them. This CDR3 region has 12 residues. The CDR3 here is CASSEGGTEQYF. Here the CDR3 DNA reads TGTGCCAGCAGTGAGGGGGGAACCGAGCAGTACTTC.

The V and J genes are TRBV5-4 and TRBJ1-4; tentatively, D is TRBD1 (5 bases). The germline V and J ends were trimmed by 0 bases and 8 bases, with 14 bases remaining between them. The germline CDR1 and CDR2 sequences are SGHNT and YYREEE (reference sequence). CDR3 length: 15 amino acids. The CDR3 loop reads CASSLDPNGGEKLFF. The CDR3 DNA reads TGTGCCAGCAGCTTGGATCCGAATGGGGGAGAAAAACTGTTTTTT.

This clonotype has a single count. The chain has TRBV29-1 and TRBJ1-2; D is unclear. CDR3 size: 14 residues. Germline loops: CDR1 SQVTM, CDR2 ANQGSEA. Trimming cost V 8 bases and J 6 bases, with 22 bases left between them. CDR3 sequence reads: CSLSGGGLGDGYTF. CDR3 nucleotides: TGCAGCCTGTCGGGTGGAGGGCTTGGGGATGGCTACACCTTC.

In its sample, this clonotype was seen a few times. This CDR3 is CASSPDRDQVAFF. In nucleotides, the CDR3 is TGTGCCAGCAGTCCTGACAGGGACCAGGTCGCTTTCTTT. The chain has TRBV6-5 and TRBJ1-1, with TRBD1 identical over 7 bases. The CDR3 runs to 13 residues. The V gene end was trimmed by 5 bases and the J gene end by 11 bases; junction bases not matched to a gene: 11. CDR1 is MNHEY and CDR2 is SVGAGI in the germline V gene.

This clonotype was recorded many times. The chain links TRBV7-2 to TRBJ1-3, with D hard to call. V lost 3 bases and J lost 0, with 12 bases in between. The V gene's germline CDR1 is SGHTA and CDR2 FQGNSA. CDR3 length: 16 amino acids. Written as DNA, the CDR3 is TGTGCCAGCAGCTTGATCCCGCTGAGCTCTGGAAACACCATATATTTT. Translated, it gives CASSLIPLSSGNTIYF.

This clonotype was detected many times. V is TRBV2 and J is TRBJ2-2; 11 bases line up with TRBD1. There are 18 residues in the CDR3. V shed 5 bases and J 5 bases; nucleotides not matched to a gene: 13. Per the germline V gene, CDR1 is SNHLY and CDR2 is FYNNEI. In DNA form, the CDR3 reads TGTGCCAGCAGTCCCGGGACAGGGGGTAGCGGGAGAACCGGGGAGCTGTTTTTT. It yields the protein CASSPGTGGSGRTGELFF.

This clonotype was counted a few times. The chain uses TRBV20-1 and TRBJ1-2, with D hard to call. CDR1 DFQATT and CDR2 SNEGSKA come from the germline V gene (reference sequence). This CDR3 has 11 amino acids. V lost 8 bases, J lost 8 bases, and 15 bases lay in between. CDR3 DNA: TGCAGTACCTTGGGTCAGGAAGGCTACACCTTC. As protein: CSTLGQEGYTF.

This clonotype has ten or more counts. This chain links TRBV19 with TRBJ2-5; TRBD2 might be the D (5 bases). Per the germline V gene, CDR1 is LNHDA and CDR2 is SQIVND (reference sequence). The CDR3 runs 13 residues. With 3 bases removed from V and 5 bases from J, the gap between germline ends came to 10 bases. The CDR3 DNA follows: TGTGCCAGTAGTATCGGGGAATCGGAGACCCAGTACTTC. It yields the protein CASSIGESETQYF.

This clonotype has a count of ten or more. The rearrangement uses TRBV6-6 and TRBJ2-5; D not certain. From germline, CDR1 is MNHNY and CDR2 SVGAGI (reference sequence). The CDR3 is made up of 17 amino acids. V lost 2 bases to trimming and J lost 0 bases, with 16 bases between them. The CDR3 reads CASSYRTGSRDQETQYF. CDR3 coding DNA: TGTGCCAGCAGTTACCGAACCGGTTCCCGGGACCAAGAGACCCAGTACTTC.